This T cell receptor beta chain was recorded in a study of blood T cell repertoires in COVID-19. The wider study: Sample material is recorded as cDNA or gDNA derived from T cells, B-cell-depleted T cells, or PBMCs.

In the authors' methods: Amplification of reference gene primers provided the estimated nucleated cell counts. The protocol was immunoSEQ multiplex PCR, while the TCRdb copy is restricted to in-frame clones and leaves out a portion. The V and J calls and clone size were taken over from that table, and D and trimming were inferred from the DNA. Of fewer than 300,000 clones in the sample, approximately 86% were seen once. Germline lookup yields CDR1 SGHTA and CDR2 FQGTGA. V shed 1 base, J shed 5 bases, and the junction held 5 bases outside the gene matches. This CDR3 contains 15 residues. This clonotype was sampled from a woman younger than 35 with acute or convalescent COVID-19. The rearrangement uses TRBV7-3 and TRBJ2-1; 7 nucleotides match TRBD2. Source material: peripheral blood. CDR3 in DNA: TGTGCCAGCAGCTTAAGTGGGACTACAAACAATGAGCAGTTCTTC. It translates to CASSLSGTTNNEQFF.